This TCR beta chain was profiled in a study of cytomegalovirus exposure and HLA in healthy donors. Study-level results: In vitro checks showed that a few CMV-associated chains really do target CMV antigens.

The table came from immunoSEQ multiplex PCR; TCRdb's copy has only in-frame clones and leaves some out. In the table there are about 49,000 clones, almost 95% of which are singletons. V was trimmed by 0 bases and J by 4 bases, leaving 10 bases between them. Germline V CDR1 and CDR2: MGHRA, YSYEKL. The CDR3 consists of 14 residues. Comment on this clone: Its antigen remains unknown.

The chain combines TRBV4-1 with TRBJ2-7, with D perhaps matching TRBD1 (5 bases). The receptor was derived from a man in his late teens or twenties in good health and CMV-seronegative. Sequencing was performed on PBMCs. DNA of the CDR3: TGCGCCAGCAGCCAAGATCAGGGTACGTACGAGCAGTACTTC. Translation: CASSQDQGTYEQYF.